The sequence of this TCR beta chain was determined in a study of T cells after yellow fever vaccination. Across the whole study: For low cell numbers, libraries were made with SMART-Seq v4 Ultra Low Input.

This CDR3 is built from 15 residues. In germline, CDR1 is MGHRA, CDR2 YSYEKL. V lost 1 base, J lost 5 bases, and 5 bases stayed unmatched. Overall study results and limits: Weaker, the secondary response had a peak occurring faster, on day 5 versus 15. Booster sampling recovered most clones from primary vaccination (96% CD4, around 88% CD8).

TCRdb independently ran MiXCR on the 5' RACE reads; one entry per CDR3 protein. The sample holds roughly 330,000 distinct CDR3 sequences; approximately 3.9% are singletons and the top ten take approximately 24%. Notes on this clonotype: Its antigen is currently unknown.

This clonotype was obtained from a man aged 18 to 30 who received the YFV17D yellow fever vaccine. The rearrangement joins TRBV4-1 to TRBJ1-1, with 9 bases that match TRBD1. The material sequenced was PBMCs, taken 5 days after the yellow fever booster vaccination. The DNA of the CDR3 is TGCGCCAGCAGCCAAGTTAACAGGGGGCTTACTGAAGCTTTCTTT. It encodes CASSQVNRGLTEAFF.